Listed here are 20 T cell receptor beta chains from one sample, sequenced in a study of blood T cell repertoires in COVID-19. Here immunoSEQ multiplex PCR was the method, and the copy in TCRdb shows in-frame clones only, minus some. The table lists 52,000 or so clones, about 83% of them singletons. Specimen: peripheral blood. These receptors all come from a man in his forties or fifties with acute or convalescent COVID-19.

DNA of the CDR3: TGTGCCAGCAGTCTTGCTAGCGGTTCACCCCTCCACTTT. Residues: CASSLASGSPLHF. This rearrangement joins TRBV28 to TRBJ1-6, with unresolved D. The CDR3 totals 13 residues. The germline V and J ends were trimmed by 5 bases and 9 bases, with 11 bases remaining between them. Germline V lookup: CDR1 MDHEN, CDR2 SYDVKM.

The chain has TRBV7-9 and TRBJ2-3; 15 bases agree with TRBD2. J gave up 1 base and V 3 bases, and 2 bases lay outside the gene matches. There are 17 residues in the CDR3. Looked up from germline, CDR1 is SEHNR and CDR2 is FQNEAQ (reference sequence). CDR3 region: CASSFGLAGGRTDTQYF. The CDR3 DNA reads TGTGCCAGCAGCTTTGGACTAGCGGGAGGGCGCACAGATACGCAGTATTTT.

The DNA for the CDR3 is TGTGCCAGCAGCGCAACAGGGGGCCGGCAAGAGACCCAGTACTTC. It codes for CASSATGGRQETQYF. The rearrangement uses TRBV9 and TRBJ2-5; TRBD1 matches at 9 bases. V gave up 3 bases and J gave up 2 bases; unmatched junction bases: 5. CDR1 SGDLS and CDR2 YYNGEE come from the germline V gene. The CDR3 has 15 residues.

The chain uses TRBV5-4 and TRBJ1-2; 7 bases map to TRBD1. Germline loops: CDR1 SGHNT, CDR2 YYREEE (reference sequence). Unmatched junction bases numbered 5, after V lost 4 bases and J lost 8 bases. The CDR3 has 12 residues. This CDR3 reads CASSPQGKGYTF. The DNA of the CDR3 is TGTGCCAGCAGCCCACAGGGGAAAGGCTACACCTTC.

The rearrangement uses TRBV19 and TRBJ1-5; D perhaps matches TRBD1 (6 bases). The germline gives CDR1 LNHDA, CDR2 SQIVND (reference sequence). V lost 7 bases and J 4 bases, leaving 17 bases between the germline ends. This CDR3 is built from 15 residues. Here the CDR3 reads CASISGWGLNQPQHF. The CDR3 coding sequence is TGTGCCAGTATAAGTGGGTGGGGGCTTAATCAGCCCCAGCATTTT.

This clone was counted once. J is TRBJ1-2 and V is TRBV2, with D unclear. Germline values: CDR1 SNHLY, CDR2 FYNNEI. The length of the CDR3 is 12 residues. V shed 7 bases and J shed 3 bases, with 9 bases lying between them. The CDR3 DNA sequence: TGTGCCAGCACCGATGACTACTATGGCTACACCTTC. Translated, it gives CASTDDYYGYTF.

The gene calls are TRBV5-1 and TRBJ1-2; D perhaps matches TRBD1 (5 bases). V lost 4 bases and J 3 bases, leaving 13 bases between the germline ends. The CDR3 has 14 residues. CDR1 and CDR2 (germline): SGHRS, YFSETQ. In nucleotides, the CDR3 is TGCGCCAGCAGCCTCGCTGGGGGGTACTATGGCTACACCTTC. It translates to CASSLAGGYYGYTF. Filled out from reference TRBV5-1 and TRBJ1-2, the complete variable domain reads KAGVTQTPRYLIKTRGQQVTLSCSPISGHRSVSWYQQTPGQGLQFLFEYFSETQRNKGNFPGRFSGRQFSNSRSEMNVSTLELGDSALYLCASSLAGGYYGYTFGSGTRLTVV.

V usage is TRBV5-1 and J usage is TRBJ2-1; possible D gene TRBD2, 5 bases. V lost 0 bases and J 10 bases, leaving 14 bases between the germline ends. This CDR3 has 14 residues. Germline V gene lookup returns CDR1 SGHRS and CDR2 YFSETQ. The CDR3: CASSLEGLPSEQFF. The CDR3 DNA sequence: TGCGCCAGCAGCTTGGAAGGACTGCCAAGCGAGCAGTTCTTC.

The chain uses TRBV15 and TRBJ2-7, with 8 bases fitting TRBD1. The CDR3 is 14 amino acids. The V gene end was trimmed by 0 bases and the J gene end by 3 bases; junction bases not matched to a gene: 1. The germline CDR1 and CDR2 sequences are LNHNV and YYDKDF (reference sequence). The CDR3 is CATSRDRGLYEQYF. CDR3 DNA: TGTGCCACCAGCAGAGACAGGGGGCTCTACGAGCAGTACTTC.

J is TRBJ2-7 and V is TRBV10-2; TRBD2 matches at 7 bases. The germline CDR1 and CDR2 sequences are WSHSY and SAAADI. The CDR3 sequence is 14 residues long. Unmatched junction bases numbered 4, after V lost 3 bases and J lost 2 bases. CDR3 coding DNA: TGCGCCAGCAGTGAATACCGGGGGGCCTACGAGCAGTACGTC. This sequence encodes CASSEYRGAYEQYV.

The rearrangement uses TRBV7-2 and TRBJ2-7; the D gene is possibly TRBD1 (6 bases). The CDR3 runs to 17 residues. Per the germline V gene, CDR1 is SGHTA and CDR2 is FQGNSA. The V end lost 0 bases, the J end lost 4 bases, and 19 bases lay between the germline ends. DNA of the CDR3: TGTGCCAGCAGCTTAGCGTGGGTTCCAGGACAGCCTTACGAGCAGTACGTC. It encodes CASSLAWVPGQPYEQYV.

The V and J genes are TRBV5-6 and TRBJ2-2; no clear D. The length of the CDR3 is 13 residues. Trimming cost V 1 base and J 4 bases, with 5 bases left between them. Germline V gene data show CDR1 as SGHDT and CDR2 as YYEEEE. Here the CDR3 DNA reads TGTGCCAGCAGCTTGACCAGCACCGGGGAGCTGTTTTTT. Protein product: CASSLTSTGELFF.

The chain employs TRBV30 and TRBJ1-1; D possibly corresponds to TRBD1 (6 bases). The V gene lost 0 bases and the J gene lost 5 bases, with 16 bases spanning the gap. CDR1 and CDR2 from the germline V gene are GTSNPN and SVGIG (reference sequence). The CDR3 has 15 residues. For the CDR3, the DNA is TGTGCCTGGAGTGTCAGAACAGGGAGTAGGACTGAAGCTTTCTTT. Residues: CAWSVRTGSRTEAFF.

The chain recombines TRBV5-1 with TRBJ1-3, with 8 nucleotides matching TRBD1. J gave up 0 bases and V 0 bases, and 5 bases lay outside the gene matches. Germline-derived CDR1 and CDR2 are SGHRS and YFSETQ. CDR3 length: 17 residues. The CDR3 protein is CASSLGAGQGSGNTIYF. Written as DNA, the CDR3 is TGCGCCAGCAGCTTGGGGGCCGGACAGGGCTCTGGAAACACCATATATTTT.

The genes are TRBV24-1 and TRBJ1-5; 8 bases map to TRBD1. The germline V gene has CDR1 KGHDR and CDR2 SFDVKD. V shed 4 bases and J 3 bases; nucleotides not matched to a gene: 10. This CDR3 is built from 17 residues. Here the CDR3 DNA reads TGTGCCACCAGTGACCGAGGGACAGGCGCCCTCAATCAGCCCCAGCATTTT. Amino acid sequence: CATSDRGTGALNQPQHF.

The chain joins TRBV7-9 to TRBJ1-2; D possibly corresponds to TRBD1 (5 bases). Trimming took 1 base from V and 4 from J, leaving 13 bases between them. Germline CDR1 is SEHNR and CDR2 is FQNEAQ (reference sequence). CDR3 length: 15 residues. DNA for the CDR3: TGTGCCAGCAGCTTAGTACAGGCCTCCTCCTATGGCTACACCTTC. Protein: CASSLVQASSYGYTF.

The chain joins TRBV5-6 to TRBJ2-3; the D is unclear. Germline CDR1 is SGHDT and CDR2 is YYEEEE. The CDR3 length is 14 residues. V was pared by 3 bases and J by 3 bases, with 11 bases between. This CDR3 reads CASSSKRRTDTQYF. Here the CDR3 DNA reads TGTGCCAGCAGCTCGAAGAGGCGGACAGATACGCAGTATTTT.

This chain joins TRBV5-1 and TRBJ2-1, with 8 bases identical to TRBD1. CDR3 length: 14 amino acids. Germline V gives CDR1 SGHRS, CDR2 YFSETQ. V lost 2 bases to trimming and J lost 5 bases; unmatched junction nucleotides: 3. CDR3 DNA sequence: TGCGCCAGCAGCTTCGGGGACAGGAACAATGAGCAGTTCTTC. Its translation: CASSFGDRNNEQFF.

V usage is TRBV19 and J usage is TRBJ1-4, with a weak D call TRBD1 (6 bases). Germline values: CDR1 LNHDA, CDR2 SQIVND (reference sequence). Trimming stripped 4 bases from V and 7 bases from J, with 13 bases between. CDR3 length: 14 residues. Here the CDR3 DNA reads TGTGCCAGTAGTAATCAGGGGTCCGGTGAAAAACTGTTTTTT. Protein product: CASSNQGSGEKLFF.

In its sample, this clone was seen a few times. This chain joins TRBV5-1 and TRBJ1-4, with D possibly being TRBD1 (5 bases). The germline V and J ends were trimmed by 0 bases and 2 bases, with 11 bases remaining between them. Looked up from germline, CDR1 is SGHRS and CDR2 is YFSETQ. There are 16 residues in the CDR3. CDR3 in DNA: TGCGCCAGCAGCTTGGGAAGGGGTTCCACTAATGAAAAACTGTTTTTT. It encodes CASSLGRGSTNEKLFF.